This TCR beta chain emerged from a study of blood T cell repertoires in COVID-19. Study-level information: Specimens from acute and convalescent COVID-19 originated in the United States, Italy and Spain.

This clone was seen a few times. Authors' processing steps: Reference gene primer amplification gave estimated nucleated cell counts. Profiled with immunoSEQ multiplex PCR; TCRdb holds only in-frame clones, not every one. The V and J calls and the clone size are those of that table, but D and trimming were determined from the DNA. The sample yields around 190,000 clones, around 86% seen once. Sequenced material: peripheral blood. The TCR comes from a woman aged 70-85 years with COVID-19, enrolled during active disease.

This chain's CDR3 is CASSAPSTDTQYF. The CDR3, as DNA: TGTGCCAGCAGCGCGCCTTCCACAGATACGCAGTATTTT. The rearrangement joins TRBV11-3 to TRBJ2-3; D is undetermined. V lost 5 bases to trimming and J lost 2 bases, with 8 bases between them. The CDR3 is made up of 13 amino acids. Germline CDR1 is SGHNT and CDR2 is YENEEA. Variable domain in full (rest from reference TRBV11-3 and TRBJ2-3): EAGVVQSPRYKIIEKKQPVAFWCNPISGHNTLYWYLQNLGQGPELLIRYENEEAVDDSQLPKDRFSAERLKGVDSTLKIQPAELGDSAVYLCASSAPSTDTQYFGPGTRLTVL.